This entry is about one T cell receptor (beta chain). Clones were read by immunoSEQ multiplex PCR, and TCRdb kept only the in-frame ones, dropping some. Altogether approximately 400,000 clones are present, around 93% being singletons, with the ten largest covering roughly 0.02%. The source of the sample is a study of shared T cell receptors in the human thymus. V was pared by 4 bases and J by 4 bases, with 6 bases of the junction left unmatched. The CDR3 covers 14 residues. Germline V lookup: CDR1 SNHLY, CDR2 FYNNEI. This TCR derives from a human donor. This chain uses TRBV2 with TRBJ1-2, with 7 bases identical to TRBD1. The sample was thymocytes. As DNA, the CDR3 is TGTGCCAGCAGTGTAACAGGGGCCGGCTATGGCTACACCTTC. Encoded protein: CASSVTGAGYGYTF.